This T cell receptor (beta chain) was captured by sequencing in a study of blood T cell repertoires in COVID-19. This clone was seen only once. V lost 3 bases and J lost 3; bases outside the gene matches: 4. Germline V gene data show CDR1 as KGHDR and CDR2 as SFDVKD. The CDR3 extends over 16 amino acids. Method: immunoSEQ multiplex PCR; TCRdb's copy keeps in-frame clones and lacks some. The sample yields 88,000 or so clones, 75% to 90% seen once. Sample: peripheral blood. The receptor's source is a man aged 60-69 years with acute or convalescent COVID-19. This chain links TRBV24-1 with TRBJ2-1, with 10 bases matching TRBD2. In DNA form, the CDR3 reads TGTGCCACCAGTGATCCTAGCGGGGGAGACTACAATGAGCAGTTCTTC. Its protein product is CATSDPSGGDYNEQFF.